This TCR beta chain was documented in a study of blood T cells in healthy people across ages. Study at large: Capture via template switching afforded approximately one barcoded beta molecule per two T cells.

Samples had at least 7 million PBMCs isolated from them. The total RNA that was extracted per sample amounted to at least 5 micrograms. Primers used in a second PCR of roughly 6 to 12 cycles were a sample-barcoded 5' primer and a J-beta primer mix. TCRdb fed the 5' RACE reads into MiXCR, producing one record per CDR3 protein. Among about 1.6 million distinct CDR3 sequences, 30% to 35% were seen once, and the ten largest hold roughly 12%. The CDR3 sequence is 14 residues long. The ends were cut back, 1 base at V and 0 bases at J, with 10 bases in the middle. Germline CDR1 reads DFQATT; CDR2 reads SNEGSKA (reference sequence).

The sequenced material came from blood. The chain has TRBV20-1 and TRBJ2-7; D uncertain. This TCR was sampled from a woman aged 25 to 39 in good health. DNA of the CDR3: TGCAGTGCTAGAGCCCCCCGTCGCTCCTACGAGCAGTACTTC. Translated: CSARAPRRSYEQYF.